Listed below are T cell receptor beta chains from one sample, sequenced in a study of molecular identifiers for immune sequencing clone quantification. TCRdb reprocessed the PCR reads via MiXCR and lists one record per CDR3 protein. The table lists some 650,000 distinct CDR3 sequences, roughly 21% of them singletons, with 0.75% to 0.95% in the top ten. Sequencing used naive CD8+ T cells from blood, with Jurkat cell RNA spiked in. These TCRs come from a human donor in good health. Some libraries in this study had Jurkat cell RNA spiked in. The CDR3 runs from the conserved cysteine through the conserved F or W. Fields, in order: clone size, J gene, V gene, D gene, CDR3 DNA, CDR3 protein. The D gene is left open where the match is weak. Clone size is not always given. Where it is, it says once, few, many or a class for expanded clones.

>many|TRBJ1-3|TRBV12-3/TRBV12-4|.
TGTGCCAGCAGTTTGGGACTTAACTCTGGAAACACCATATATTTT
CASSLGLNSGNTIYF
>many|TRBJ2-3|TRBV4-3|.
TGCGCCAGCAGCCAAGGGCAGGGGCTCGACACAGATACGCAGTATTTT
CASSQGQGLDTDTQYF
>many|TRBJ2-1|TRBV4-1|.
TGCGCCAGCAGCCAGGGACACGACTCCGACGAGCAGTTCTTC
CASSQGHDSDEQFF
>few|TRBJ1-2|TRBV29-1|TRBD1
TGCAGCGTTGGGACAGGCTATGGCTACACCTTC
CSVGTGYGYTF
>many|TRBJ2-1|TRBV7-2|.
TGTGCCAGCAGCCCGCTCGGACCCTACCACGAGCAGTTCTTC
CASSPLGPYHEQFF
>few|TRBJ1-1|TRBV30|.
TGTGCCTGGAGGTCGGGGTGGGGCACTGAAGCTTTCTTT
CAWRSGWGTEAFF
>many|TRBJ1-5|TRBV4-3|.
TGCGCCAGCAGCCAAGATCCACATCCGGGTCAGAATCAGCCCCAGCATTTT
CASSQDPHPGQNQPQHF
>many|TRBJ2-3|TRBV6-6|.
TGTGCCAGCAGTTACTTCGGGACTAGCACAGATACGCAGTATTTT
CASSYFGTSTDTQYF
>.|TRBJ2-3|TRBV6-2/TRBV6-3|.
TGTGCCAGCACCCTAACCAATAGCGAGGGCCACACAGATACGCAGTATTTT
CASTLTNSEGHTDTQYF
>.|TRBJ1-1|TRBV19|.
TGTGCCAGTAGTATTCTCCCCCTATTTGGTGGGAACACTGAAGCTTTCTTT
CASSILPLFGGNTEAFF
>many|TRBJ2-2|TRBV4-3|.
TGCGCCAGCACCGAAAGGGGGGCCGGGGACACCGGGGAGCTGTTTTTT
CASTERGAGDTGELFF
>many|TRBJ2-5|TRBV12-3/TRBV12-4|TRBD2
TGTGCCAGCAGCTTAAGACTAGCGGTACAAGAGACCCAGTACTTC
CASSLRLAVQETQYF
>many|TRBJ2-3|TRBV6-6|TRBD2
TGTGCCAGCAGTTACTCGATGGTAGCGGGGGCCTACACAGATACGCAGTATTTT
CASSYSMVAGAYTDTQYF
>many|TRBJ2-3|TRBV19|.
TGTGCCAGTAGTATAGGTTACCCTCTGACAGCAGATACGCAGTATTTT
CASSIGYPLTADTQYF
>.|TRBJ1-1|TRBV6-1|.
TGTGCCAGCAGCTACAATTTCGGGGATCTGAGCACTGAAGCTTTCTTT
CASSYNFGDLSTEAFF
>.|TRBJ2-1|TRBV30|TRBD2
TGTGCCTGGACCCCGGGACTAGCGAACAATGAGCAGTTCTTC
CAWTPGLANNEQFF
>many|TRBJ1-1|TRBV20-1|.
TGCAGTGCTAGAGATCTCTGGACAGAAGACACTGAAGCTTTCTTT
CSARDLWTEDTEAFF
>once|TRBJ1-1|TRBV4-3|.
TGCGCCGGCAGCCAAGAGGACAGCATGAACACTGGAGCTTTCTTT
CAGSQEDSMNTGAFF
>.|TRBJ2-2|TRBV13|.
TGTGCCAGCAGCCTACGATACACCGGGGAGCTGTTTTTT
CASSLRYTGELFF
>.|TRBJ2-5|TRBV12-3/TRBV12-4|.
TGTGCCAGCAGAGGAACGGGAGAGACCCAGTACTTC
CASRGTGETQYF
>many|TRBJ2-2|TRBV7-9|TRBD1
TGTGCCAGCAGCTTGATGACAGGGGCGAACACCGGGGAGCTGTTTTTT
CASSLMTGANTGELFF
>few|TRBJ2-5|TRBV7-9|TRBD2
TGTGCCAGCAGCTTAGCTGTAGCGGGAGAGACCCAGCACTTC
CASSLAVAGETQHF
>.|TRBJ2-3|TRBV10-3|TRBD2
TGTGCCGGGGGGGGGGGGGAAGTGGATACGCAGTATTTT
CAGGGGEVDTQYF
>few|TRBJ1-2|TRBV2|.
TGTGCCAGCGCCGGGGAAGCTAACTATGGCTACACCTTC
CASAGEANYGYTF
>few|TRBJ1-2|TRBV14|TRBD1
TGTGCCGGCAGCCATCCGGGACAGGGGGCCCAAATTCCTCATGGCTACACCTTC
CAGSHPGQGAQIPHGYTF
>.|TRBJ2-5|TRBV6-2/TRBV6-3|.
TGTGCCAGCAGACACCCCTTTAACCAAGAGACCCAGTACTTC
CASRHPFNQETQYF
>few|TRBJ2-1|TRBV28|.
TGTGCCAGCAGTTTAACAGGGGGGGCGTTGGTTGAGCAGTTCTTC
CASSLTGGALVEQFF
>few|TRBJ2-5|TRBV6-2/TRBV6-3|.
TGTGCCAGCAGCCCCGCGGGGACGCCGTGGGGAGAGACCCAGTACTTC
CASSPAGTPWGETQYF
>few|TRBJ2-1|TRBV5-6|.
TGTGCCAGCAGCTGGATCAATGAGCAGTTCTTC
CASSWINEQFF
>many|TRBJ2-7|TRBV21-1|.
TGTGCCAGCAGCCCGAGGGCCACAACAGGGTTTTCCTACGAGCAGTACTTC
CASSPRATTGFSYEQYF
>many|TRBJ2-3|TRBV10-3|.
TGTGCCATCAGCCCGTGGGGTCAGGGAAGCACAGATACGCAGTATTTT
CAISPWGQGSTDTQYF
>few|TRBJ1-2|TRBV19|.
TGTGCCAGTGGTATCCAGTCACGGCAGGCGGTTTTTTATGGCTACACCTTC
CASGIQSRQAVFYGYTF
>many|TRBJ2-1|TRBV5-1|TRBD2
TGCGCCAGCAGCGCCTGGACTAGCGGGAGCTTTTACAATGAGCAGTTCTTC
CASSAWTSGSFYNEQFF
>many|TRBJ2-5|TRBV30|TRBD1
TGTGCCTGGACTACGCGAGGGACAGGGCAAGAGACCCAGTACTTC
CAWTTRGTGQETQYF
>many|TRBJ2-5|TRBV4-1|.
TGCGCCAGCAGCCAAGATTTACGGGGGGCCCTGGGGGAGACCCAGTACTTC
CASSQDLRGALGETQYF
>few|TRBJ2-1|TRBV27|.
TGTGCCAGCAGAACAGGGTTAAACTCCTACAATGAGCAGTTCTTC
CASRTGLNSYNEQFF
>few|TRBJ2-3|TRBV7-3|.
TGTGCCAGCAGCTTAGGTTCAGGCATAACAGATACGCAGTATTTT
CASSLGSGITDTQYF
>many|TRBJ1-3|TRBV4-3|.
TGCGCCAGCAGCTACCGGGACACTGGCTCTGGAAACACCATATATTTT
CASSYRDTGSGNTIYF
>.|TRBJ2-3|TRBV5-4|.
TGTGCCAGCAGCTTTCGGCTAACTAGCACAGATACGCAGTGTTTT
CASSFRLTSTDTQCF
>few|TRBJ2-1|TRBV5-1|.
TGCGCCAGCAGCTTTTTATCCTACAATGAGCAGTTCTTC
CASSFLSYNEQFF
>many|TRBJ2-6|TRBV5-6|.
TGTGCCAGCAATATCAGGGGAGAAGTACACTCTGGGGCCAACGTCCTGACTTTC
CASNIRGEVHSGANVLTF
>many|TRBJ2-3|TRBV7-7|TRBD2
TGTGCTAGCAGCTTAGGAACGGGAGGGCCCACAGATACGCAGTATTTT
CASSLGTGGPTDTQYF
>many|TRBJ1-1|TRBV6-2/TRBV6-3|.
TGTGCCAGCAGTTACGACCCGGACTCCCCGAACACTGAAGCTTTCTTT
CASSYDPDSPNTEAFF
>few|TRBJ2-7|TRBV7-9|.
TGTGCCAGCAGCAACCCGGGAAACCCCTACGAGCAGTACTTC
CASSNPGNPYEQYF
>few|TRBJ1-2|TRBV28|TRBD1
TGTGCCAGCAGTCCGGGACAGGGAATCTGGGGCTACACCTTC
CASSPGQGIWGYTF
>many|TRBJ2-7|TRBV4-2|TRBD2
TGTGCCAGCAGCACGACTAGCGGGCCTTACGAGCAGTACTTC
CASSTTSGPYEQYF
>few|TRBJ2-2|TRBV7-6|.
TGTGCCAGCAGCCCAGGACTGAACACCGGGGAGCTGTCTTTT
CASSPGLNTGELSF
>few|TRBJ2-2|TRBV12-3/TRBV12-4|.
TGTGCCAGCACCCCAACCGGGGAGCTGTTTTTT
CASTPTGELFF
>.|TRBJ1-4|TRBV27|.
TGTGCCGGCAGTCTCGGACCCTATGAAAAACTGTTTTTT
CAGSLGPYEKLFF
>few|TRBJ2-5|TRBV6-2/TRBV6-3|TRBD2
TGTGCCAGCAGTTTCCGACTAGCGGGAGTAGGAGAGACCCAGTACTTC
CASSFRLAGVGETQYF
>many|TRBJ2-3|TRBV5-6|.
TGTGCCAGCAGCCGGGGTAGTGTAAGCACAGATACGCAGTATTTT
CASSRGSVSTDTQYF
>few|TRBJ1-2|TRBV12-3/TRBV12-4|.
TGTGCCAGCAGTTCGGGAAATAACTATGGCTACACCTTC
CASSSGNNYGYTF
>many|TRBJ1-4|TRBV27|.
TGTGCCAGCAGTTTAAGAGGGGGGTATGAAAAACTGTTTTTT
CASSLRGGYEKLFF
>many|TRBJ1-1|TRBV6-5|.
TGTGCCAGCAGTCTAAACCTTCCGCCCGGGCCCAACACTGAAGCTTTCTTT
CASSLNLPPGPNTEAFF
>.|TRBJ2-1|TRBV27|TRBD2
TGTGCCAGCAGTTTATTAGGTAGCGGGAGTATGAATGAGCAGTTCTTC
CASSLLGSGSMNEQFF
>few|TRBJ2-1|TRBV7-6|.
TGTGCCAGCAGCCAAGACCCGGACACGAACAATGAGCAGTTCTTC
CASSQDPDTNNEQFF
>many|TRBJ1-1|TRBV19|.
TGTGCCAGTAGTATTGGATCGAACACTGAAGCTTTCTTT
CASSIGSNTEAFF
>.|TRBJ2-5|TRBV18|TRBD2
TGTGCCAGCTCGGCTAGCTTCGGACTAGAAGAGACCCAGTACTTC
CASSASFGLEETQYF
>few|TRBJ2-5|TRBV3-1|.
TGTGCCAGCAGCCAAGACCTAGCTAGCCAAGAGACCCAGTACTTC
CASSQDLASQETQYF
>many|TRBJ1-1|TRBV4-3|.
TGCGCCAGCAGCCAAGATCAAGCGGAAGATATGAACACTGAAGCTTTCTTT
CASSQDQAEDMNTEAFF